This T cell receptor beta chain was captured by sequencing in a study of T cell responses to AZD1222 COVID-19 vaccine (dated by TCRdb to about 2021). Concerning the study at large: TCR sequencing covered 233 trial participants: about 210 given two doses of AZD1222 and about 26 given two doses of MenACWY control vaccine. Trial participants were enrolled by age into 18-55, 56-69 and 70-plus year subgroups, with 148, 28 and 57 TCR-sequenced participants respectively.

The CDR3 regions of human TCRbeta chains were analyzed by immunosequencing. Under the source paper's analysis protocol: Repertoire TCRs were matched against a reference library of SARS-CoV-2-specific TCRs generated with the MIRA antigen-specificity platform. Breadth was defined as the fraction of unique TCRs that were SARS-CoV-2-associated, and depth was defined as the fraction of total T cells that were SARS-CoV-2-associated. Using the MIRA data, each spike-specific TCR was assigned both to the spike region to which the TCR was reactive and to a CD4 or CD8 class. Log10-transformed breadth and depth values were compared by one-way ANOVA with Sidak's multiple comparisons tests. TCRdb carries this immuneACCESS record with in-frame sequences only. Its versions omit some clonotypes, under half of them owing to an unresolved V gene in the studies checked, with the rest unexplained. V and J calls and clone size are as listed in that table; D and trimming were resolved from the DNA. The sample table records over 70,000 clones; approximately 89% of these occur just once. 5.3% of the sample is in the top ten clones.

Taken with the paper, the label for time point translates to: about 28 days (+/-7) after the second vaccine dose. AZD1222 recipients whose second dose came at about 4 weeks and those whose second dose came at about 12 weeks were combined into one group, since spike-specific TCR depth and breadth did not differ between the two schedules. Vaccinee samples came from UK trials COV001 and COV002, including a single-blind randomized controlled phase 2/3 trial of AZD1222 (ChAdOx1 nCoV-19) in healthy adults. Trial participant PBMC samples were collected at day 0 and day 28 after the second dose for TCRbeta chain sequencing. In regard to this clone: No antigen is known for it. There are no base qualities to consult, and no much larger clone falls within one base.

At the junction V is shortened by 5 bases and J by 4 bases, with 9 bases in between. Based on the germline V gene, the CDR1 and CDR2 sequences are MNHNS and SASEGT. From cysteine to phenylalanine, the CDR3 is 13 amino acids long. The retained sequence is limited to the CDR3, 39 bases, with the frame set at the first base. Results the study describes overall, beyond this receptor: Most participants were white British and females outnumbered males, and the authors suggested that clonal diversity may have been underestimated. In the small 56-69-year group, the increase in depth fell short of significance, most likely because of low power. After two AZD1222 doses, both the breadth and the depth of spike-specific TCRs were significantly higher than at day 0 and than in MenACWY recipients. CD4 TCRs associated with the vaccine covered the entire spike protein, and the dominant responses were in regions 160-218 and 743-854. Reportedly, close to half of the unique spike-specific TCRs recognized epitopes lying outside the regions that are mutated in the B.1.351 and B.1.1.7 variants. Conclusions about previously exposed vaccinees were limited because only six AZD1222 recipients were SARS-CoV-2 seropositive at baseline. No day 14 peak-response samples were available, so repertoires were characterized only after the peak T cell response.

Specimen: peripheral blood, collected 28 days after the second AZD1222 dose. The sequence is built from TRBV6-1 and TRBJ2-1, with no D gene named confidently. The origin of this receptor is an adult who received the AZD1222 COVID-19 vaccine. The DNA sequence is TGTGCCAGCAGTCCAGAGATTTACAATGAGCAGTTCTTC. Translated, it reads CASSPEIYNEQFF.